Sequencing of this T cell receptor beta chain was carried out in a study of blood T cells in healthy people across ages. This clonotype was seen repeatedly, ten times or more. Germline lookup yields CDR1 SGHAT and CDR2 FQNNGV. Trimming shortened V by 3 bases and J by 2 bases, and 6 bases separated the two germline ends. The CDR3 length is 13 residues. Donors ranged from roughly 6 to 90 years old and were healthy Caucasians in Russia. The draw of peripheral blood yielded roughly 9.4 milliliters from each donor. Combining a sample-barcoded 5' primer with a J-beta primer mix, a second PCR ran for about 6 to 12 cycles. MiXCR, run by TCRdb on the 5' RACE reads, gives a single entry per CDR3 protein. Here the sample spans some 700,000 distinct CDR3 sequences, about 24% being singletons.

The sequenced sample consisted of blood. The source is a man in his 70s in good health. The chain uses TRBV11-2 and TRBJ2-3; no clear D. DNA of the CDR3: TGTGCCAGCAGCTTCGGAAACACAGATACGCAGTATTTT. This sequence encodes CASSFGNTDTQYF.